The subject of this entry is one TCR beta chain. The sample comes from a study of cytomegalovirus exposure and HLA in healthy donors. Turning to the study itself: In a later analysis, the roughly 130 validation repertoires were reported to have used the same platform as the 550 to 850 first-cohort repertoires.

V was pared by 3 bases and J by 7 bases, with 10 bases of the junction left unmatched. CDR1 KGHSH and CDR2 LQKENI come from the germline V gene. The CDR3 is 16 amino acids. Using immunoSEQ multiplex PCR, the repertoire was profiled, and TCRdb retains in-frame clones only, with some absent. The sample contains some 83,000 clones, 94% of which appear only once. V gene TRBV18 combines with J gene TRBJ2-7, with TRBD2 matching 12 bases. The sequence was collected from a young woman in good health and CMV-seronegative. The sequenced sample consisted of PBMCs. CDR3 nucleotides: TGTGCCAGCTCACCGGATGGGCTAGCGGGAGGGCGTGAGCAGTACTTC. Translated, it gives CASSPDGLAGGREQYF.